Described below is a single T cell receptor beta chain sequence and its context. Profiling relied on immunoSEQ multiplex PCR, and the TCRdb table lists in-frame clones only, not all of them. The sample holds about 110,000 clones, around nine tenths seen once. This sample is part of a study of T cell responses to AZD1222 COVID-19 vaccine. CDR1 and CDR2 (germline): MDHEN, SYDVKM. This CDR3 comprises 17 residues. The V end was cut by 5 bases, the J end by 0 bases, with 18 bases between. The chain recombines TRBV28 with TRBJ2-3; possibly TRBD1 for D (6 bases). Sequences were derived from peripheral blood, sampled on day 0 of AZD1222 vaccination. The TCR sequence derives from an adult in good health. CDR3 amino acids: CASSHSPWTDSTDTQYF. In DNA, the CDR3 is TGTGCCAGCAGTCACTCCCCTTGGACAGATAGCACAGATACGCAGTATTTT.